The 16 T cell receptor beta chains presented below share a single source sample, sequenced in a study of CD8 T cells in ankylosing spondylitis. TCRdb used MiXCR to reprocess the 5' RACE reads, holding one entry per CDR3 protein. The sample contains about 150,000 distinct CDR3 sequences, about an eighth of which appear only once. The specimen was blood, either unsorted or a sorted T cell fraction (not recorded which). The receptors shown here come from a female donor with ankylosing spondylitis or in good health (not recorded which).

This clonotype was detected ten times or more. The rearrangement joins TRBV20-1 to TRBJ2-1, with TRBD2 matching 9 bases. V was pared by 3 bases and J by 7 bases, with 7 bases of the junction left unmatched. This CDR3 is built from 14 residues. Per the germline V gene, CDR1 is DFQATT and CDR2 is SNEGSKA (reference sequence). The CDR3 nucleotides read TGCAGTGCTAGGGTCGGCGGGGGGGCAAATGAGCAGTTCTTC. Translating gives CSARVGGGANEQFF.

This clonotype was found many times. The rearrangement uses TRBV20-1 and TRBJ2-3, with 7 bases lining up with TRBD1. The CDR3 consists of 16 residues. CDR1 and CDR2 from the germline V gene are DFQATT and SNEGSKA (reference sequence). V was clipped by 3 bases and J by 4 bases; unmatched bases: 13. The CDR3 is CSASGQALGSADTQYF. The CDR3, as DNA: TGCAGTGCTAGTGGACAGGCCCTTGGGAGCGCAGATACGCAGTATTTT.

The chain joins TRBV20-1 to TRBJ1-1; D not resolved. The CDR3 contains 14 residues. Per the germline V gene, CDR1 is DFQATT and CDR2 is SNEGSKA (reference sequence). Trimming cost V 0 bases and J 8 bases, with 16 bases left between them. In nucleotides, the CDR3 is TGCAGTGCTAGAGATCGGGCACGGGGTCAGGAAGCTTTCTTT. Protein sequence: CSARDRARGQEAFF.

This clonotype was counted ten times or more. This chain joins TRBV5-1 and TRBJ2-1, with TRBD1 identical over 10 bases. Trimming at V came to 2 bases and at J to 9 bases, leaving 5 bases not matched to a gene. The germline gives CDR1 SGHRS, CDR2 YFSETQ. CDR3 length equals 14 residues. CDR3 sequence (DNA): TGCGCCAGCAGCTTCGGACAGGGGGAGGGTGAGCAGTTCTTC. Translation: CASSFGQGEGEQFF.

This clonotype was picked up a small number of times. This rearrangement joins TRBV29-1 to TRBJ2-3, with D perhaps matching TRBD1 or TRBD2 (6 bases each). V gave up 8 bases and J gave up 5 bases, with 17 bases separating them. Per the germline V gene, CDR1 is SQVTM and CDR2 is ANQGSEA. The CDR3 has 13 amino acids. Written as DNA, the CDR3 is TGCAGCCTATCTTGGGGGGCAAAAGATACGCAGTATTTT. It encodes CSLSWGAKDTQYF.

The sample holds many counts of this clonotype. The chain joins TRBV29-1 to TRBJ2-3; D may be TRBD2 (5 bases). CDR1 and CDR2 from the germline V gene are SQVTM and ANQGSEA. The CDR3 runs to 15 residues. Between the trimmed V and J ends, which lost 0 bases and 3 bases, there was a span of 13 bases. The CDR3: CSVEETSLGTDTQYF. The CDR3 DNA is TGCAGCGTTGAAGAAACTAGTTTGGGGACAGATACGCAGTATTTT.

This chain joins TRBV18 and TRBJ1-6; 7 nucleotides line up with TRBD1. The germline V gene encodes CDR1 KGHSH and CDR2 LQKENI. Unmatched junction bases numbered 9, after V lost 4 bases and J lost 0 bases. This CDR3 is 18 amino acids long. The CDR3 reads CASSRMDRMSSYNSPLHF. The CDR3 bases are TGTGCCAGCTCACGTATGGACAGGATGAGCTCCTATAATTCACCCCTCCACTTT.

For this clonotype: A much larger clonotype is one base distant, so this may be a read error. This chain links TRBV28 with TRBJ2-3; TRBD2 agrees at 11 bases. Germline-derived CDR1 and CDR2 are MDHEN and SYDVKM. This CDR3 comprises 16 residues. The DNA for the CDR3 is TGTGTCAGCAGTGCCGAACTAGCGGGAGTTTCAGATACGCAGTATTTT. Translated, it gives CVSSAELAGVSDTQYF.

In its sample, this clonotype was seen many times. The chain combines TRBV4-1 with TRBJ2-1, with D unresolved. The CDR3 length is 16 residues. Germline V gene data show CDR1 as MGHRA and CDR2 as YSYEKL. The germline V and J ends were trimmed by 1 base and 2 bases, with 12 bases remaining between them. The CDR3 sequence is CASSQVRLVAYNEQFF. The CDR3 nucleotides are TGCGCCAGCAGCCAAGTACGCTTGGTGGCCTACAATGAGCAGTTCTTC.

This clonotype was seen a handful of times. V gene TRBV29-1 combines with J gene TRBJ1-1; D call uncertain. The CDR3 has 14 residues. Germline V gives CDR1 SQVTM, CDR2 ANQGSEA. Trimming took 4 bases from V and 6 from J, leaving 18 bases between them. CDR3 DNA: TGCAGCGTTGTGTTCCCGGAGACCTCTCCTGAAGCTTTCTTT. This sequence encodes CSVVFPETSPEAFF.

This clonotype has ten or more counts. V gene TRBV29-1 combines with J gene TRBJ2-5; no reliable D call. This CDR3 has 12 amino acids. CDR1 and CDR2 from the germline V gene are SQVTM and ANQGSEA. Trimming took off 5 bases at V and 0 bases at J, with 7 bases between the two ends. The CDR3 sequence: CSVHKYQETQYF. CDR3 DNA sequence: TGCAGCGTTCACAAGTACCAAGAGACCCAGTACTTC.

The chain employs TRBV5-5 and TRBJ1-1; possibly TRBD1 for D (6 bases). Per the germline V gene, CDR1 is SGHKS and CDR2 is YYEKEE (reference sequence). Trimming left V 4 bases short and J 11 bases short, with 21 bases between. There are 14 residues in the CDR3. The CDR3 DNA follows: TGTGCCAGCAGCCCCTGGGACATCGGAAAAGGCGCTTTCTTT. Amino acid sequence: CASSPWDIGKGAFF.

On this clonotype itself: A read error may explain this, as a much larger clone is one base away. The genes are TRBV11-2 and TRBJ2-2; tentative D call: TRBD1 (6 bases). The CDR3 is 14 residues long. CDR1 and CDR2 from the germline V gene are SGHAT and FQNNGV. V lost 6 bases to trimming and J lost 6 bases, with 14 bases between them. The DNA of the CDR3 is TGTGCCAGCAGGGCCACGGACAGCCCCGGGGAGCTGTTTTTT. Residues: CASRATDSPGELFF.

This clonotype was counted at least ten times. The V and J genes are TRBV5-1 and TRBJ1-1; D is uncertain. The CDR3 is 15 residues long. Trimming left V 0 bases short and J 1 base short, with 10 bases between. Germline assignment: CDR1 SGHRS and CDR2 YFSETQ. The CDR3 DNA reads as TGCGCCAGCAGCTTGGTGGCAACAAAGAACACTGAAGCTTTCTTT. Translation: CASSLVATKNTEAFF.

There are many counts of this clonotype. The chain combines TRBV11-2 with TRBJ2-1; 11 bases fit TRBD2. Germline CDR1 and CDR2: SGHAT and FQNNGV. V lost 3 bases to trimming and J lost 0 bases; unmatched junction nucleotides: 7. The CDR3 runs 18 residues. CDR3 sequence: CASSLGLADRPSYNEQFF. CDR3 sequence (DNA): TGTGCCAGCAGCTTGGGACTAGCGGACCGACCCTCCTACAATGAGCAGTTCTTC.

Details on this clonotype: Being one base from a much bigger clone, this may be a read error. V gene TRBV5-4 combines with J gene TRBJ2-5; D possibly corresponds to TRBD1 (6 bases). Per germline, CDR1 SGHNT and CDR2 YYREEE (reference sequence). The CDR3 consists of 13 residues. CDR3 in DNA: TGTGCCAACAGCTTGTACAGGGAAGAGACCCAGTACTTC. This translates into CANSLYREETQYF.